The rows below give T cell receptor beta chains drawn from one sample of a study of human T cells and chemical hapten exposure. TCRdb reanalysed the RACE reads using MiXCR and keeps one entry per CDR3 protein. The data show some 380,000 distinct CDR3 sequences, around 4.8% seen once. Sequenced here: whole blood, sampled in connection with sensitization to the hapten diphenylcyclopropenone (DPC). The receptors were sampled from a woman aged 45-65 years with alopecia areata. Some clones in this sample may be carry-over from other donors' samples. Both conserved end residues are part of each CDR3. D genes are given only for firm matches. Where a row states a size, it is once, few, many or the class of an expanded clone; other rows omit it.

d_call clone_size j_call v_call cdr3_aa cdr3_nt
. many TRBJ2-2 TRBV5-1 CASSLDTWDSLSGELFF TGCGCCAGCAGCTTGGATACCTGGGATTCCCTTTCTGGGGAGCTGTTTTTT
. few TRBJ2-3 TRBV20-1 CSARPGFGTDTQYF TGCAGTGCTAGACCTGGATTTGGCACAGATACGCAGTATTTT
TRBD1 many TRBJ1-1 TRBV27 CASSLKGAETTEAFF TGTGCCAGCAGTTTGAAGGGGGCCGAGACGACTGAAGCTTTCTTT
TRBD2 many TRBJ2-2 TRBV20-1 CSARDGIAGAPELFF TGCAGTGCTAGAGATGGGATAGCGGGGGCCCCGGAGCTGTTTTTT
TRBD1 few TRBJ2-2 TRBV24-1 CATSDRQGANTGELFF TGTGCCACCAGTGACAGACAGGGGGCTAACACCGGGGAGCTGTTTTTT
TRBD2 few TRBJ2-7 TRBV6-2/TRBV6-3 CASHLAGHSYEQYF TGTGCCAGCCACCTAGCGGGCCATTCCTACGAGCAGTACTTC
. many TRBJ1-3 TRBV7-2 CASSSRVASGNTIYF TGTGCCAGCAGCTCCCGTGTGGCCTCTGGAAACACCATATATTTT
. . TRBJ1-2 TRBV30 CAWSVIPGSYGYTF TGTGCCTGGAGTGTAATCCCAGGGAGCTATGGCTACACCTTC
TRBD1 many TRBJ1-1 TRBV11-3 CASSSRTGRAFF TGTGCCAGCAGCTCACGGACAGGGCGAGCTTTCTTT
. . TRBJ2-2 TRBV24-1 CATSDSGTLNTGELFF TGTGCCACCAGTGACTCCGGGACCCTTAACACCGGGGAGCTGTTTTTT
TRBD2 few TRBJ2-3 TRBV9 CASSASGVSTDTQYF TGTGCCAGCAGCGCCAGCGGGGTTAGCACAGATACGCAGTATTTT
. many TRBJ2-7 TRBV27 CASSLIRGYEQYF TGTGCCAGCAGTTTAATCCGGGGGTACGAGCAGTACTTC
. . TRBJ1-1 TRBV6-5 CASSYSVSTEAFF TGTGCCAGCAGTTACTCAGTGAGCACTGAAGCTTTCTTT
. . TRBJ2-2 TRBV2 CASSLRTKTGELFF TGTGCCAGCAGTCTCAGGACTAAAACCGGGGAGCTGTTTTTT